This T cell receptor (beta chain) was sequenced for a study of T cells expressing NK-cell markers. Study information: Eight donors were sequenced, seven testing HCMV-seropositive and one testing seronegative.

CDR3 length equals 12 residues. CDR1 and CDR2 from the germline V gene are SNHLY and FYNNEI. TCRdb re-called the 5' RACE reads and shows each CDR3 protein once, DNA omitted. Its table lists hundreds of thousands of distinct CDR3 sequences. The study's findings and limits: Of the CD8+ T cells in six or seven donors, roughly 1.0-7.0% belonged to dominant NKG2C+ clonotypes. Also leading the CD3+CD56-NKG2C+ fraction in a handful of donors were these clonotypes.

With respect to this clonotype: Its antigen is unidentified.

Sequenced material: blood T cells: a sorted CD56 or NKG2C T cell subset, CD4+ or CD8+ T cells, or bulk PBMC T cells (not recorded which). The receptor's source is a woman between 18 and 69 years old in good health. The V and J genes are TRBV2 and TRBJ1-6. CDR3 in amino acids: CASAVRLPPLHF.